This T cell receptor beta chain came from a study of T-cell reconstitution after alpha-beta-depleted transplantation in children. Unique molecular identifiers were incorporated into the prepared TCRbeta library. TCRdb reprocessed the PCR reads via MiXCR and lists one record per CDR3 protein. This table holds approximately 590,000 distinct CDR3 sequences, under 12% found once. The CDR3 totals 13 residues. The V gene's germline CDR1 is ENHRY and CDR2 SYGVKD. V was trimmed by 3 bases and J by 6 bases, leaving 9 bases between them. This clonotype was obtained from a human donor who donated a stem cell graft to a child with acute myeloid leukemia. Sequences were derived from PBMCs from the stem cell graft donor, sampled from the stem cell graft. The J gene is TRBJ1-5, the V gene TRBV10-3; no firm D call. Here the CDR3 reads CAISDKTPQPQHF. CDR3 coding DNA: TGTGCCATCAGTGATAAGACGCCTCAGCCCCAGCATTTT.